Following are 21 T cell receptor beta chains from one sample sequenced in a study of T cell changes during pregnancy in multiple sclerosis. Sequenced by immunoSEQ multiplex PCR; TCRdb stores in-frame clones only, minus some. This table holds some 70,000 clones, almost 95% found once. Here the sequenced sample was CD8+ T cells from peripheral blood mononuclear cells, taken in the third trimester of pregnancy. The receptors stem from a female donor in good health, enrolled as a control in a pregnancy study.

This clone was seen only once. V and J are TRBV16 and TRBJ2-1, with 10 bases that match TRBD1. The germline V gene has CDR1 KGHSY and CDR2 FQNENV. There are 16 residues in the CDR3. The V and J ends lost 0 bases and 5 bases, in that order; junction bases with no gene match: 4. This chain's CDR3 is CASSQSTGGDNNEQFF. For the CDR3, the DNA is TGTGCCAGCAGCCAATCGACAGGGGGCGACAACAATGAGCAGTTCTTC.

This clone came up a few times. The V gene is TRBV4-1, the J gene TRBJ1-1, with unresolved D. Trimming pared 3 bases from V and 0 bases from J, leaving 11 bases between. This CDR3 spans 15 amino acids. The V gene's germline CDR1 is MGHRA and CDR2 YSYEKL. The CDR3 reads CASSHPAGMNTEAFF. The DNA for the CDR3 is TGCGCCAGCAGCCACCCGGCGGGGATGAACACTGAAGCTTTCTTT.

This clone occurred once. This chain joins TRBV30 and TRBJ2-3; 10 bases line up with TRBD2. Per germline, CDR1 GTSNPN and CDR2 SVGIG (reference sequence). The CDR3 contains 14 residues. V gave up 5 bases and J gave up 5 bases; unmatched junction bases: 7. CDR3 in amino acids: CAWVAGGAEDTQYF. The DNA of the CDR3 is TGTGCCTGGGTAGCGGGGGGCGCCGAAGATACGCAGTATTTT.

The rearrangement links TRBV5-1 to TRBJ2-3; 8 bases are shared with TRBD2. Germline values: CDR1 SGHRS, CDR2 YFSETQ. The CDR3 covers 17 residues. J was trimmed by 0 bases and V by 6 bases; bases with no gene match: 12. The CDR3 DNA reads as TGCGCCAGCACCCCTCGGGGGGGCGTGGGTAGCACAGATACGCAGTATTTT. This gives the protein CASTPRGGVGSTDTQYF.

The chain combines TRBV15 with TRBJ1-1; D is perhaps TRBD1 (6 bases). The CDR3 runs 13 residues. From germline, CDR1 is LNHNV and CDR2 YYDKDF (reference sequence). V was shortened by 1 base and J by 7 bases, with 10 bases between the two germline ends. The CDR3 loop is CATSRAPGVEAFF. As DNA, the CDR3 is TGTGCCACCAGCAGAGCTCCAGGGGTTGAAGCTTTCTTT.

The chain combines TRBV27 with TRBJ1-2, with D maybe TRBD1 (6 bases). The CDR3 is 16 amino acids. The germline V gene has CDR1 MNHEY and CDR2 SMNVEV (reference sequence). V lost 2 bases and J lost 4, with 17 bases in between. As DNA, the CDR3 is TGTGCCAGCAGTTTAACAAAAACAGGGTCAAGCTATGGCTACACCTTC. Translated, it gives CASSLTKTGSSYGYTF.

The rearrangement links TRBV27 to TRBJ1-2; D possibly corresponds to TRBD1 (6 bases). The CDR3 spans 12 residues. V shed 8 bases and J shed 2 bases, with 9 bases lying between them. Germline CDR1 MNHEY, CDR2 SMNVEV (reference sequence). CDR3 sequence: CASYGQNYGYTF. CDR3 nucleotide sequence: TGTGCCAGCTATGGACAGAACTATGGCTACACCTTC.

The V call is TRBV6-1, the J call TRBJ1-5, with D perhaps TRBD1 (5 bases). CDR3 size: 15 residues. Germline CDR1 and CDR2: MNHNS and SASEGT. Between the trimmed V and J ends, which lost 3 bases and 6 bases, there was a span of 15 bases. The CDR3 sequence: CASSDWGSQGQPQHF. In nucleotides, the CDR3 is TGTGCCAGCAGTGATTGGGGAAGTCAGGGTCAGCCCCAGCATTTT.

The rearrangement links TRBV2 to TRBJ2-1; D is ambiguous. Germline CDR1 is SNHLY and CDR2 is FYNNEI. V was pared by 6 bases and J by 9 bases, with 6 bases between. This CDR3 region has 10 residues. The CDR3 coding sequence is TGTGCCAGCAGGGGCACTGAGCAGTTCTTC. Protein sequence: CASRGTEQFF.

The chain couples TRBV7-2 to TRBJ2-1; TRBD2 matches at 7 bases. Germline loops: CDR1 SGHTA, CDR2 FQGNSA. CDR3 length equals 14 residues. Unmatched junction bases numbered 8, after V lost 4 bases and J lost 8 bases. This chain's CDR3 is CASSSGLGGYEQFF. The CDR3 DNA follows: TGTGCCAGCAGCTCCGGACTAGGCGGCTATGAGCAGTTCTTC. The full variable domain, in which reference TRBV7-2 and TRBJ2-1 provide the parts outside the CDR3, is GAGVSQSPSNKVTEKGKDVELRCDPISGHTALYWYRQSLGQGLEFLIYFQGNSAPDKSGLPSDRFSAERTGGSVSTLTIQRTQQEDSAVYLCASSSGLGGYEQFFGPGTRLTVL.

This clone was observed a handful of times. V gene TRBV29-1 combines with J gene TRBJ2-5, with 7 bases lining up with TRBD2. The CDR3 contains 15 residues. V was pared by 8 bases and J by 2 bases, with 14 bases of the junction left unmatched. CDR1 is SQVTM and CDR2 is ANQGSEA in the germline V gene. The CDR3 DNA follows: TGCAGCTTTGGCGGGGCTAGCGGACTACAAGAGACCCAGTACTTC. Its protein is CSFGGASGLQETQYF.

The chain couples TRBV11-1 to TRBJ1-3, with unresolved D. V lost 4 bases and J lost 4, with 11 bases in between. Germline-derived CDR1 and CDR2 are SGHAT and FQDESV (reference sequence). The CDR3 loop spans 14 amino acids. The CDR3 DNA reads TGTGCCAGCAGCTCGCAGTCCTCCGGAAACACCATATATTTT. Amino acid sequence: CASSSQSSGNTIYF.

The chain is built from TRBV19 and TRBJ1-2; TRBD1 agrees at 10 bases. This CDR3 region has 15 residues. V shed 3 bases and J 6 bases; nucleotides not matched to a gene: 7. The germline gives CDR1 LNHDA, CDR2 SQIVND (reference sequence). CDR3 bases: TGTGCCAGTAGTATTATGACAGGGGGCGGCGATGGCTACACCTTC. Translation gives CASSIMTGGGDGYTF.

CDR3 DNA: TGTGCCAGCAGCTTAACGAGCCGGGAGCCCTACAATGAGCAGTTCTTC. Amino acid sequence: CASSLTSREPYNEQFF. The chain links TRBV7-3 to TRBJ2-1, with D possibly matching TRBD2 (6 bases). V lost 0 bases, J lost 2 bases, and 11 bases lay in between. The germline V gene has CDR1 SGHTA and CDR2 FQGTGA. The CDR3 loop spans 16 amino acids.

This clone has a single count. The chain employs TRBV10-3 and TRBJ1-2; TRBD1 aligns across 7 bases. The germline CDR1 and CDR2 sequences are ENHRY and SYGVKD. This CDR3 comprises 15 residues. With 3 bases clipped from V and 9 bases from J, the junction kept 13 bases outside the gene matches. CDR3: CAISDRTGVQLSYTF. DNA of the CDR3: TGTGCCATCAGTGACAGGACAGGCGTCCAGCTTAGCTACACCTTC.

The sample holds one count of this clone. The chain joins TRBV27 to TRBJ1-2, with 8 bases lining up with TRBD1. CDR3 length: 14 residues. CDR1 is MNHEY, CDR2 SMNVEV, per germline (reference sequence). V dropped 5 bases and J dropped 3; count of bases not matched to a gene: 5. CDR3 sequence: CASSDRGKYYGYTF. DNA for the CDR3: TGTGCCAGCAGTGACAGGGGCAAATACTATGGCTACACCTTC.

The chain joins TRBV27 to TRBJ1-2; the match to TRBD1 covers 10 bases. This CDR3 has 16 amino acids. With V trimmed by 6 bases and J by 2 bases, 9 bases remained unmatched. CDR1 is MNHEY and CDR2 is SMNVEV in the germline V gene (reference sequence). DNA of the CDR3: TGTGCCAGCAGCCCCGGAGCGGGACAGGGGAACTATGGCTACACCTTC. Its translation is CASSPGAGQGNYGYTF.

V is TRBV6-5 and J is TRBJ1-2; D is undetermined. The CDR3 totals 15 residues. In germline, CDR1 is MNHEY, CDR2 SVGAGI. Trimming cost V 2 bases and J 3 bases, with 13 bases left between them. The CDR3 loop reads CASSYETLGYYGYTF. The CDR3 DNA follows: TGTGCCAGCAGTTACGAGACCCTAGGTTACTATGGCTACACCTTC.

CDR3 protein: CASRGTRGTSTDTQYF. In DNA, the CDR3 is TGTGCCAGCAGGGGGACCCGGGGGACTAGCACAGATACGCAGTATTTT. The V gene is TRBV27, the J gene TRBJ2-3, with TRBD2 as a possible D gene (6 bases). This CDR3 comprises 16 residues. The V gene's germline CDR1 is MNHEY and CDR2 SMNVEV (reference sequence). With 6 bases removed from V and 0 bases from J, the gap between germline ends came to 16 bases.

On this clone: Other DNA sequences in the sample encode the same CDR3. The chain is built from TRBV15 and TRBJ1-1; weak D call: TRBD1 (5 bases). The CDR3 is 14 amino acids. Per the germline V gene, CDR1 is LNHNV and CDR2 is YYDKDF (reference sequence). Trimming cost V 0 bases and J 1 base, with 6 bases left between them. The CDR3 region is CATSRDRGNTEAFF. CDR3 bases: TGTGCCACCAGCAGAGATAGGGGGAACACTGAAGCTTTCTTT.

In this sample, this clone turned up a few times. V is TRBV19 and J is TRBJ1-3; no reliable D call. This CDR3 comprises 15 residues. V was shortened by 5 bases and J by 2 bases, with 13 bases between the two germline ends. CDR1 and CDR2 from the germline V gene are LNHDA and SQIVND (reference sequence). The CDR3 DNA is TGTGCCAGTAGTTTTGACGGGGAGGCTGGAAACACCATATATTTT. Protein: CASSFDGEAGNTIYF.